The 30 T cell receptor beta chains listed next were all sequenced from one sample in a study of control samples from healthy donors and cancer patients. This table comes from immunoSEQ multiplex PCR, and its TCRdb copy is limited to in-frame clones, with some not included. The profile shows approximately 180,000 clones, more than 85% of them singletons. Specimen: blood. These receptors were collected from a woman in her thirties or forties in good health.

V and J are TRBV20-1 and TRBJ1-1; D gene unclear. Trimming left V 6 bases short and J 7 bases short, with 12 bases between. Germline V gene sequence: CDR1 DFQATT, CDR2 SNEGSKA (reference sequence). This CDR3 is built from 11 residues. The CDR3 DNA sequence: TGCAGTGCCCAGAGGTTAGATGAAGCTTTCTTT. This codes for CSAQRLDEAFF.

The genes are TRBV6-4 and TRBJ2-3, with TRBD1 matching 9 bases. The CDR3 length is 15 residues. V dropped 3 bases and J dropped 3; count of bases not matched to a gene: 4. Germline V gene sequence: CDR1 MRHNA, CDR2 SNTAGT. CDR3 residues: CASSEGQGETDTQYF. For the CDR3, the DNA is TGTGCCAGCAGTGAGGGACAGGGAGAAACAGATACGCAGTATTTT.

The chain joins TRBV3-1 (or the pseudogene TRBV3-2) to TRBJ1-3; the D is unclear. The CDR3 is 13 amino acids. The V gene's germline CDR1 is LGHDT and CDR2 YNNKEL (reference sequence). Trimming shortened V by 1 base and J by 3 bases, and 4 bases separated the two germline ends. CDR3: CASSQGFGNTIYF. For the CDR3, the DNA is TGTGCCAGCAGCCAAGGGTTTGGAAACACCATATATTTT.

The chain uses TRBV5-1 and TRBJ2-7; D is undetermined. The CDR3 is made up of 13 amino acids. Germline V gene lookup returns CDR1 SGHRS and CDR2 YFSETQ. V lost 1 base and J lost 4, with 9 bases in between. CDR3 nucleotide sequence: TGCGCCAGCAGCTTGCATACTCCTTACGAGCAGTACTTC. Protein sequence: CASSLHTPYEQYF.

This clone has a single count. The chain links TRBV5-4 to TRBJ2-5; 8 nucleotides align to TRBD2. This CDR3 has 15 residues. V lost 4 bases and J lost 7; bases outside the gene matches: 12. CDR1 is SGHNT, CDR2 YYREEE, per germline (reference sequence). The CDR3: CASSVGASGGGTQYF. Written as DNA, the CDR3 is TGTGCCAGCAGCGTGGGAGCGAGCGGGGGCGGGACCCAGTACTTC.

This chain links TRBV10-2 with TRBJ1-1; 9 nucleotides match TRBD1. Unmatched junction bases numbered 13, after V lost 4 bases and J lost 4 bases. Germline assignment: CDR1 WSHSY and CDR2 SAAADI. CDR3 length: 17 residues. CDR3 nucleotide sequence: TGCGCCAGCAGTGCTAGTCCACAGGGGGCCGAGAGCACTGAAGCTTTCTTT. Its translation: CASSASPQGAESTEAFF.

This clone was seen only once. J is TRBJ2-3 and V is TRBV28; TRBD1 matches at 9 bases. Germline-derived CDR1 and CDR2 are MDHEN and SYDVKM. This CDR3 contains 15 residues. V lost 2 bases and J lost 2; bases outside the gene matches: 2. In DNA form, the CDR3 reads TGTGCCAGCAGTTTAGACAGGGGGTCCACAGATACGCAGTATTTT. Its protein is CASSLDRGSTDTQYF.

The chain has TRBV7-9 and TRBJ2-3; TRBD2 aligns across 8 bases. CDR1 is SEHNR, CDR2 FQNEAQ, per germline (reference sequence). The CDR3 extends over 16 amino acids. The V segment lost 2 bases and the J segment 3 bases; nucleotides outside the gene matches: 7. In DNA form, the CDR3 reads TGTGCCAGCAGCTTATCTGGCGGGGGGTATACAGATACGCAGTATTTT. Residues: CASSLSGGGYTDTQYF.

V gene TRBV19 combines with J gene TRBJ1-3, with unresolved D. The V and J ends lost 6 bases and 0 bases respectively, with 12 bases between them. CDR3 length: 15 residues. The germline gives CDR1 LNHDA, CDR2 SQIVND (reference sequence). The CDR3 reads CASSPRPISGNTIYF. The CDR3 DNA sequence: TGTGCCAGTAGCCCCCGACCTATCTCTGGAAACACCATATATTTT.

The V call is TRBV2, the J call TRBJ1-2, with TRBD1 matching over 9 bases. The CDR3 extends over 18 amino acids. Germline lookup yields CDR1 SNHLY and CDR2 FYNNEI. V lost 5 bases to trimming and J lost 7 bases; unmatched junction nucleotides: 20. Written as DNA, the CDR3 is TGTGCCAGCAGTTCTCAGCCTAAACCGGGACAGGGTTCCTCTGGCTACACCTTC. Its protein product is CASSSQPKPGQGSSGYTF. The variable domain in full, with the rest retrieved from reference TRBV2 and TRBJ1-2, is EPEVTQTPSHQVTQMGQEVILRCVPISNHLYFYWYRQILGQKVEFLVSFYNNEISEKSEIFDDQFSVERPDGSNFTLKIRSTKLEDSAMYFCASSSQPKPGQGSSGYTFGSGTRLTVV.

The genes are TRBV6-1 and TRBJ1-1, with a tentative D call TRBD1 (6 bases). Trimming stripped 3 bases from V and 6 bases from J, with 14 bases between. The germline gives CDR1 MNHNS, CDR2 SASEGT. The length of the CDR3 is 14 residues. DNA of the CDR3: TGTGCCAGCAGTGACGTGGGGGGCAGACCTGAAGCTTTCTTT. Residues: CASSDVGGRPEAFF.

V is TRBV4-1 and J is TRBJ1-2; 7 positions agree with TRBD1. This CDR3 has 14 amino acids. Trimming cost V 2 bases and J 5 bases; bases outside gene matches: 5. Germline V lookup: CDR1 MGHRA, CDR2 YSYEKL. CDR3 nucleotides: TGCGCCAGCAGCCAAATGACAGGGAATTATGGCTACACCTTC. Translating gives CASSQMTGNYGYTF.

The chain recombines TRBV27 with TRBJ2-1; 8 bases match TRBD2. The length of the CDR3 is 14 residues. Germline CDR1 reads MNHEY; CDR2 reads SMNVEV (reference sequence). Germline trimming cut 4 bases from V and 10 bases from J; bases unmatched to any gene: 9. The CDR3 here is CASSYETGGPEQFF. For the CDR3, the DNA is TGTGCCAGCAGTTATGAAACGGGGGGGCCGGAGCAGTTCTTC.

This rearrangement joins TRBV19 to TRBJ1-1; D perhaps matches TRBD1 (5 bases). V lost 5 bases and J 1 base, leaving 14 bases between the germline ends. The CDR3 spans 15 residues. CDR1 and CDR2 from the germline V gene are LNHDA and SQIVND (reference sequence). This CDR3 is CASSPYLTENTEAFF. The CDR3 DNA follows: TGTGCCAGTAGTCCCTATCTGACAGAGAACACTGAAGCTTTCTTT.

The chain has TRBV4-1 and TRBJ1-1; D perhaps matches TRBD1 (6 bases). CDR1 MGHRA and CDR2 YSYEKL come from the germline V gene. Trimming removed 0 bases at V and 5 bases at J, with 13 bases between. This CDR3 is built from 15 residues. In DNA, the CDR3 is TGCGCCAGCAGCCAAGATCGGAGGGGGGAGACTGAAGCTTTCTTT. The encoded protein is CASSQDRRGETEAFF.

The chain carries TRBV4-1 and TRBJ1-4; D uncertain. The CDR3 has 17 residues. The V end lost 5 bases, the J end lost 6 bases, and 22 bases lay between the germline ends. CDR1 MGHRA and CDR2 YSYEKL come from the germline V gene. In nucleotides, the CDR3 is TGCGCCAGCAGCGAAGCCAGAAGGCAGGCGTACGATGAAAAACTGTTTTTT. It encodes CASSEARRQAYDEKLFF.

This chain connects TRBV4-2 to TRBJ2-3; 12 positions match TRBD2. V gave up 1 base and J gave up 4 bases; unmatched junction bases: 3. From germline, CDR1 is LGHNA and CDR2 YNFKEQ. The CDR3 consists of 16 residues. The CDR3 region is CASSQALAGGPDTQYF. CDR3 nucleotide sequence: TGTGCCAGCAGCCAAGCGCTAGCGGGGGGGCCAGATACGCAGTATTTT.

The chain carries TRBV10-3 and TRBJ1-2, with D unresolved. Trimming cost V 11 bases and J 7 bases, with 20 bases left between them. Germline-derived CDR1 and CDR2 are ENHRY and SYGVKD. The CDR3 has 13 residues. CDR3 DNA sequence: TGTGCCGTAGAGGGCGCCCCGGGGAGTGGCTACACCTTC. Amino acids: CAVEGAPGSGYTF.

DNA of the CDR3: TGTGCCAGCAGCTTAGGACAGGGTAGAGGATTCACGGGCTACACCTTC. Translating gives CASSLGQGRGFTGYTF. This chain connects TRBV5-5 to TRBJ1-2, with 8 bases matching TRBD1. CDR1 is SGHKS and CDR2 is YYEKEE in the germline V gene (reference sequence). There are 16 residues in the CDR3. J was trimmed by 8 bases and V by 2 bases; bases with no gene match: 14.

This chain connects TRBV14 to TRBJ2-1; 10 bases fit TRBD2. The CDR3 spans 18 residues. Germline V gene lookup returns CDR1 SGHDN and CDR2 FVKESK. The ends lost 4 bases at V and 0 bases at J; junction bases unmatched: 9. In DNA form, the CDR3 reads TGTGCCAGCAGCCGTCTAGCGGGGGATTTTAGCTCCTACAATGAGCAGTTCTTC. Protein sequence: CASSRLAGDFSSYNEQFF.

A single count supports this clone. This chain uses TRBV19 with TRBJ1-1, with D perhaps matching TRBD1 (6 bases). The CDR3 extends over 15 amino acids. CDR1 and CDR2 from the germline V gene are LNHDA and SQIVND (reference sequence). Trimming stripped 10 bases from V and 5 bases from J, with 23 bases between. The CDR3 nucleotides are TGTGCCATCCTAGCCAAGGGGGTTAAGGGGACTGAAGCTTTCTTT. As protein: CAILAKGVKGTEAFF.

CDR3 residues: CASSFGFGDTEAFF. CDR3 sequence (DNA): TGTGCCAGCAGTTTCGGGTTCGGGGACACTGAAGCTTTCTTT. V usage is TRBV27 and J usage is TRBJ1-1; no reliable D call. Germline V gives CDR1 MNHEY, CDR2 SMNVEV (reference sequence). The V end was cut by 3 bases, the J end by 3 bases, with 11 bases between. CDR3 size: 14 residues.

The chain recombines TRBV7-2 with TRBJ2-7; 9 bases are a match to TRBD1. The CDR3 loop spans 14 amino acids. The V gene's germline CDR1 is SGHTA and CDR2 FQGNSA. Losses at the gene ends were 3 bases for V and 4 bases for J; bases not matched to a gene: 4. Here the CDR3 DNA reads TGTGCCAGCAGCTTCACCGGGACAGGGTACGAGCAGTACTTC. It is translated as CASSFTGTGYEQYF.

The genes are TRBV4-2 and TRBJ2-5, with 9 bases lining up with TRBD2. Per the germline V gene, CDR1 is LGHNA and CDR2 is YNFKEQ. The CDR3 spans 15 residues. With V trimmed by 4 bases and J by 1 base, 4 bases remained unmatched. The CDR3: CASSLGGGAQETQYF. DNA for the CDR3: TGTGCCAGCAGCCTAGGCGGGGGGGCCCAAGAGACCCAGTACTTC.

CDR3 coding DNA: TGCGCCAGCAGCTCGAGCCCCGGGACATACTTTGCCTACGAGCAGTACTTC. The encoded protein is CASSSSPGTYFAYEQYF. This chain joins TRBV5-1 and TRBJ2-7, with D possibly matching TRBD1 (6 bases). CDR1 is SGHRS, CDR2 YFSETQ, per germline. Trimming cost V 3 bases and J 2 bases, with 21 bases left between them. This CDR3 region has 17 residues.

The chain recombines TRBV5-1 with TRBJ2-5; the D gene is possibly TRBD1 (5 bases). V dropped 0 bases and J dropped 5 bases, with 11 bases sitting between them. CDR3 size: 14 residues. Germline-derived CDR1 and CDR2 are SGHRS and YFSETQ. CDR3 sequence: CASSLADSLETQYF. The CDR3 nucleotides read TGCGCCAGCAGCTTGGCCGACAGTTTGGAGACCCAGTACTTC.

The CDR3: CASSLPLAGSDEQFF. DNA for the CDR3: TGCGCCAGCAGCTTGCCGCTAGCGGGTTCGGATGAGCAGTTCTTC. The V call is TRBV5-1, the J call TRBJ2-1; 8 bases align to TRBD2. This CDR3 is built from 15 residues. Looked up from germline, CDR1 is SGHRS and CDR2 is YFSETQ. The trim removed 1 base at V and 8 bases at J, leaving 8 bases unmatched.

The rearrangement uses TRBV10-2 and TRBJ2-7; perhaps D is TRBD1 or TRBD2 (5 bases each). This CDR3 has 14 amino acids. The V gene's germline CDR1 is WSHSY and CDR2 SAAADI. The ends were cut back, 1 base at V and 3 bases at J, with 10 bases in the middle. The CDR3 is CASSEWGRFYEQYF. The CDR3 region has the DNA TGCGCCAGCAGTGAGTGGGGGAGATTCTACGAGCAGTACTTC.

J is TRBJ2-3 and V is TRBV18; D call uncertain. The length of the CDR3 is 17 residues. Germline CDR1 is KGHSH and CDR2 is LQKENI. Trimming shortened V by 1 base and J by 2 bases, and 16 bases separated the two germline ends. CDR3 sequence reads: CASSPLTRTFATDTQYF. CDR3 nucleotides: TGTGCCAGCTCACCACTTACCAGAACGTTTGCCACAGATACGCAGTATTTT. Full variable domain (missing parts from reference TRBV18 and TRBJ2-3): NAGVMQNPRHLVRRRGQEARLRCSPMKGHSHVYWYRQLPEEGLKFMVYLQKENIIDESGMPKERFSAEFPKEGPSILRIQQVVRGDSAAYFCASSPLTRTFATDTQYFGPGTRLTVL.

The chain recombines TRBV27 with TRBJ2-2; 16 bases are a match to TRBD2. The CDR3 is 17 residues long. Germline V gene data show CDR1 as MNHEY and CDR2 as SMNVEV (reference sequence). V lost 5 bases, J lost 5 bases, and 5 bases stayed unmatched. This CDR3 reads CASSAGTSGGGTGELFF. In DNA form, the CDR3 reads TGTGCCAGCAGTGCCGGGACTAGCGGGGGGGGTACCGGGGAGCTGTTTTTT.